Listed here is a single T cell receptor (beta chain). Its specificity is not known. This specimen comes from a study of T cell repertoires in aging, cancer and after chemotherapy. Whole-study context: Patients with glioblastoma brain tumors were sampled before and after temozolomide-based therapy. Regarding the study as a whole: Healthy donors lost TCR diversity with age mainly through richness, cancer patients through richness and evenness. The repertoire data cannot show anything about immunological memory following chemotherapy. Median generation probability rose over the chemotherapy interval in each cancer cohort, suggesting rebound thymic output.

Amplification of TCR beta used genomic DNA extracted from peripheral blood. Multiplex touch-down PCR with TRB-A/B primers amplified rearranged V-D-J TRB sequences. TCRdb processed the multiplex PCR reads anew with MiXCR; each CDR3 protein has one entry. The table lists roughly 7,800 distinct CDR3 sequences, 54% of them singletons, with roughly 4% in the top ten. V was cut by 4 bases and J by 2 bases, with 9 bases left in between. CDR1 SGHTA and CDR2 FQGNSA come from the germline V gene. The CDR3 runs to 13 residues. The V gene is TRBV7-2, the J gene TRBJ2-7; tentative D call: TRBD1 (5 bases). Sequencing used blood. This clonotype was sampled from a human donor with a solid tumor. The CDR3 here is CASSYRRTYEQYF. CDR3 DNA: TGTGCCAGCAGCTACAGGCGAACCTACGAGCAGTACTTC.